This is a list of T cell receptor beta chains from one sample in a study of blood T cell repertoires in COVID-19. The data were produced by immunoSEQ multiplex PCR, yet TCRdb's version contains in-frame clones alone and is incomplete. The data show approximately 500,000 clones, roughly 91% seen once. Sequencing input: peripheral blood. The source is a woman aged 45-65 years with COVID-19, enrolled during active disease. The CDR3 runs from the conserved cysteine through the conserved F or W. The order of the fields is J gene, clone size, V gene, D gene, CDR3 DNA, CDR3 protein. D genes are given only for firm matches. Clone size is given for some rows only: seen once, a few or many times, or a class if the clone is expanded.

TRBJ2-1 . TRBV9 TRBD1 TGTGCCAGCAGAGGGACAGACAATGAGCAGTTCTTC CASRGTDNEQFF
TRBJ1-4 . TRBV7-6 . TGTGCCAGCAGCTTCCAGGGTCACGAAAAACTGTTTTTT CASSFQGHEKLFF
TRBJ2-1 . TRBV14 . TGTGCCAGCAGCCAAGTCACGGGGTCCTACAATGAGCAGTTCTTC CASSQVTGSYNEQFF
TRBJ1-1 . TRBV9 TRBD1 TGTGCCAGCAGCGTAGGGACCCAGGGGGCGCAAGGTACTGAAGCTTTCTTT CASSVGTQGAQGTEAFF
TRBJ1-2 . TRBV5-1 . TGCGCCAGCAGCCCCCGAGGAGTAGACTATGGCTACACCTTC CASSPRGVDYGYTF
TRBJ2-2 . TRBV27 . TGTGCCAGCAGTTTAGAGGAGGACTTGAACACCGGGGAGCTGTTTTTT CASSLEEDLNTGELFF
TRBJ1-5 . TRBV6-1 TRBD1 TGTGCCAGCAGTGACCCGGGACAGGGCCTTAATAGCAATCAGCCCCAGCATTTT CASSDPGQGLNSNQPQHF
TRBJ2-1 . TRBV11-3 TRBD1 TGTGCCAGCAGCCCGGACAGGGACAATGAGCAGTTCTTC CASSPDRDNEQFF
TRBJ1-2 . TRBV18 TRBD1 TGTGCCAGCTTGAGGGACAGGGGGCGTAGCGGTGGCTACACCTTC CASLRDRGRSGGYTF
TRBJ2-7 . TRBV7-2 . TGTGCCAGCAGCTTAGAGGCTAGCACAAATCCCTACGAGCAGTACTTC CASSLEASTNPYEQYF
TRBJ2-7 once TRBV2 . TGTGCCAGCACGAAGGCTTTGGAGTACGAGCAGTACTTC CASTKALEYEQYF
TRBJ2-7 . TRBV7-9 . TGTGCCAGCAGCTCTACGGGGGGCGACGAGCAGTACTTC CASSSTGGDEQYF
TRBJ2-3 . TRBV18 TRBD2 TGTGCCAGCTCACGGGCCGCACCGGCGGGGGGCGCAGATACGCAGTATTTT CASSRAAPAGGADTQYF
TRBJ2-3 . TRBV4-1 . TGCGCCAGCAGCCGAGCTCTTGAGGATACGCAGTATTTT CASSRALEDTQYF
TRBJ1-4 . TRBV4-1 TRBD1 TGCGCCAGCAGCCACCCGGGACAGGGAGAACATGAAAAACTGTTTTTT CASSHPGQGEHEKLFF